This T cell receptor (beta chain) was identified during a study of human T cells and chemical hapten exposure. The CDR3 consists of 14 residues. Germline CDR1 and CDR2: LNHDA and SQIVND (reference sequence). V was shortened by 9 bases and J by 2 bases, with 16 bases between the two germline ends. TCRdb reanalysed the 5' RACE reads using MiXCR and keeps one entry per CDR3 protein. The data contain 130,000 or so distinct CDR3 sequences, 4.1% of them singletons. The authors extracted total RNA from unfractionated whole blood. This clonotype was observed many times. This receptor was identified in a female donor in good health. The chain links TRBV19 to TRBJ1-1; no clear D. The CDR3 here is CARTARDYNTEAFF. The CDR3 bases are TGTGCCAGGACCGCGAGGGATTATAACACTGAAGCTTTCTTT.